These 29 T cell receptor beta chains were sequenced from one sample in a study of cytomegalovirus exposure and HLA in healthy donors. PCR involved 60 Vbeta and 13 Jbeta primers. TCRdb's copy holds only in-frame clones and misses some; the assay was immunoSEQ multiplex PCR. The sample has approximately 190,000 clones, 81% seen once. The sequencing input was PBMCs. These receptors came from a middle-aged man in good health and CMV-seronegative.

The chain joins TRBV9 to TRBJ1-3, with unresolved D. CDR3 size: 13 residues. The germline gives CDR1 SGDLS, CDR2 YYNGEE. The V end was cut by 0 bases, the J end by 8 bases, with 9 bases between. The CDR3 protein is CASSVDSWDTIYF. The CDR3 DNA reads TGTGCCAGCAGCGTAGACAGCTGGGACACCATATATTTT.

V usage is TRBV6-5 and J usage is TRBJ2-7; a possible D gene is TRBD2 (5 bases). Between the trimmed V and J ends, which lost 0 bases and 2 bases, there was a span of 14 bases. The length of the CDR3 is 16 residues. Germline V gives CDR1 MNHEY, CDR2 SVGAGI. In DNA form, the CDR3 reads TGTGCCAGCAGTTACTCCCTCGGCGGGCGACCCTACGAGCAGTACTTC. Its protein product is CASSYSLGGRPYEQYF.

The chain links TRBV11-2 to TRBJ2-2; a possible D gene is TRBD2 (5 bases). CDR1 is SGHAT, CDR2 FQNNGV, per germline. Trimming shortened V by 5 bases and J by 1 base, and 11 bases separated the two germline ends. The CDR3 has 15 residues. The CDR3 region has the DNA TGTGCCAGCAGCCCGGGGTGGGGGAACACCGGGGAGCTGTTTTTT. This translates into CASSPGWGNTGELFF.

This clone was recorded only once. The DNA for the CDR3 is TGTGCCAGCAGCTTAGCGGGGATGGCCACTGAAGCTTTCTTT. Its translation is CASSLAGMATEAFF. This chain uses TRBV5-4 with TRBJ1-1, with D hard to call. Germline assignment: CDR1 SGHNT and CDR2 YYREEE (reference sequence). The CDR3 spans 14 residues. V shed 2 bases and J shed 4 bases, with 12 bases lying between them.

This sequence joins TRBV5-4 and TRBJ2-7, with D perhaps TRBD1 (7 bases). Germline V gene data show CDR1 as SGHNT and CDR2 as YYREEE (reference sequence). The length of the CDR3 is 13 residues. V lost 5 bases and J 0 bases, leaving 9 bases between the germline ends. CDR3 residues: CASRRDSSYEQYF. The CDR3 coding sequence is TGTGCCAGCAGGCGGGACAGCTCCTACGAGCAGTACTTC.

CDR3 DNA sequence: TGTGCCAGCAGTGAAGTTTGGGTGCAGGCGAAGACCCAGTACTTC. It yields the protein CASSEVWVQAKTQYF. V gene TRBV2 combines with J gene TRBJ2-5; D is unresolved. The V end lost 1 base, the J end lost 6 bases, and 15 bases lay between the germline ends. CDR3 length: 15 amino acids. The germline CDR1 and CDR2 sequences are SNHLY and FYNNEI.

The chain recombines TRBV6-5 with TRBJ2-1; 7 bases align to TRBD1. This CDR3 spans 14 amino acids. Per germline, CDR1 MNHEY and CDR2 SVGAGI. V shed 5 bases, J shed 2 bases, and the junction held 3 bases outside the gene matches. This CDR3 reads CASSPGQTYNEQFF. The CDR3 DNA follows: TGTGCCAGCAGTCCGGGACAGACCTACAATGAGCAGTTCTTC.

This CDR3 is CASERGDSDTQYF. The DNA for the CDR3 is TGCGCCAGCGAGCGGGGGGATTCAGATACGCAGTATTTT. The chain couples TRBV5-1 to TRBJ2-3, with 9 bases lining up with TRBD2. The CDR3 contains 13 residues. With 7 bases clipped from V and 4 bases from J, the junction kept 4 bases outside the gene matches. Germline assignment: CDR1 SGHRS and CDR2 YFSETQ.

The genes are TRBV11-1 and TRBJ2-3, with D hard to call. Germline V gene data show CDR1 as SGHAT and CDR2 as FQDESV (reference sequence). With 2 bases removed from V and 9 bases from J, the gap between germline ends came to 9 bases. The CDR3 runs 12 residues. The CDR3 region has the DNA TGTGCCAGCAGCTTACCCTCCCCGACGCAGTATTTT. Protein: CASSLPSPTQYF.

The CDR3 is CASSFFREYEQYF. DNA for the CDR3: TGTGCCAGCAGCTTTTTCCGAGAGTACGAGCAGTACTTC. V gene TRBV11-2 combines with J gene TRBJ2-7, with D uncertain. Germline V gene lookup returns CDR1 SGHAT and CDR2 FQNNGV. The germline V and J ends were trimmed by 3 bases and 4 bases, with 10 bases remaining between them. The CDR3 is made up of 13 amino acids.

The V gene is TRBV5-1, the J gene TRBJ2-3; D unresolved. CDR1 and CDR2 (germline): SGHRS, YFSETQ. Trimming pared 2 bases from V and 9 bases from J, leaving 7 bases between. The CDR3 loop spans 11 amino acids. The CDR3 loop reads CASSFPGTQYF. The CDR3, as DNA: TGCGCCAGCAGCTTTCCAGGAACGCAGTATTTT.

The chain is built from TRBV16 and TRBJ2-2; D is possibly TRBD1 (5 bases). V gave up 2 bases and J gave up 5 bases, with 9 bases separating them. Germline V gives CDR1 KGHSY, CDR2 FQNENV. CDR3 size: 14 residues. CDR3 DNA: TGTGCCAGCAGCCAAGATTCAGGGACCGGGGAGCTGTTTTTT. Translated, it gives CASSQDSGTGELFF.

The rearrangement joins TRBV21-1 to TRBJ2-7; the table gives TRBD1 as D, unverified against the DNA. TRBV21-1 corresponds to a pseudogene. The CDR3 runs 13 residues. The CDR3 DNA reads as TGTGCCACCAAGGACAGCCAAGAGTACGAGCAGTACTTC. Its translation: CATKDSQEYEQYF.

The genes are TRBV9 and TRBJ2-5, with TRBD2 identical over 8 bases. Germline values: CDR1 SGDLS, CDR2 YYNGEE. The trim removed 4 bases at V and 4 bases at J, leaving 9 bases unmatched. This CDR3 spans 15 amino acids. The CDR3 DNA sequence: TGTGCCAGCAGCTCCCGGGGGGGCTCCTTAGAGACCCAGTACTTC. Amino acids: CASSSRGGSLETQYF.

The rearrangement links TRBV5-1 to TRBJ1-1; D is ambiguous. The CDR3 has 13 residues. Trimming removed 2 bases from V and 1 base from J, with 6 bases in between. Per the germline V gene, CDR1 is SGHRS and CDR2 is YFSETQ. The CDR3 spells CASSFSENTEAFF. CDR3 DNA sequence: TGCGCCAGCAGCTTCTCAGAGAACACTGAAGCTTTCTTT.

The table lists this clone with a few counts. This chain joins TRBV15 and TRBJ2-1; D is undetermined. Trimming removed 0 bases at V and 6 bases at J, with 6 bases between. CDR1 and CDR2 from the germline V gene are LNHNV and YYDKDF (reference sequence). This CDR3 region has 13 residues. CDR3 sequence reads: CATSRDILNEQFF. The CDR3 DNA follows: TGTGCCACCAGCAGAGATATCCTCAATGAGCAGTTCTTC.

This clone has only a few counts. V usage is TRBV2 and J usage is TRBJ2-7, with D possibly matching TRBD1 (6 bases). The CDR3 contains 15 residues. Trimming removed 5 bases at V and 0 bases at J, with 14 bases between. Germline V gene sequence: CDR1 SNHLY, CDR2 FYNNEI. As DNA, the CDR3 is TGTGCCAGCAGTCGAACAGGGACCCTCTCCTACGAGCAGTACTTC. Translating gives CASSRTGTLSYEQYF.

J is TRBJ2-2 and V is TRBV6-6; D is unclear. V lost 2 bases, J lost 6 bases, and 7 bases lay in between. CDR1 MNHNY and CDR2 SVGAGI come from the germline V gene (reference sequence). This CDR3 is built from 13 residues. The CDR3 bases are TGTGCCAGCAGTTACGTAGCCGCCGGGGAGCTGTTTTTT. Protein: CASSYVAAGELFF.

The J gene is TRBJ2-5, the V gene TRBV7-2, with 12 bases identical to TRBD2. Germline trimming cut 5 bases from V and 5 bases from J; bases unmatched to any gene: 6. CDR3 length equals 15 residues. Germline V gene lookup returns CDR1 SGHTA and CDR2 FQGNSA. As DNA, the CDR3 is TGTGCCAGCAGCCGTACTAGCGGGGGGATCGAGACCCAGTACTTC. Amino acid sequence: CASSRTSGGIETQYF.

The chain couples TRBV9 to TRBJ1-1; D is ambiguous. CDR1 is SGDLS and CDR2 is YYNGEE in the germline V gene. The length of the CDR3 is 14 residues. Trimming pared 4 bases from V and 1 base from J, leaving 11 bases between. The CDR3 DNA follows: TGTGCCAGCAGCCCCACGACGGGGAACACTGAAGCTTTCTTT. This codes for CASSPTTGNTEAFF.

This chain connects TRBV23-1 to TRBJ1-2; 9 positions match TRBD1. TRBV23-1 falls under the ORF class, with uncertain function. This CDR3 has 16 amino acids. Germline trimming cut 4 bases from V and 8 bases from J; bases unmatched to any gene: 14. The CDR3 nucleotides are TGCGCCAGCAGTCTCAAGGGACAGGGAGGAATTTGGGGCTACACCTTC. This encodes CASSLKGQGGIWGYTF.

The rearrangement joins TRBV7-8 to TRBJ2-3, with 12 bases identical to TRBD2. Germline V gene sequence: CDR1 SGHVS, CDR2 FQNEAQ. Germline trimming cut 5 bases from V and 5 bases from J; bases unmatched to any gene: 8. The CDR3 consists of 16 residues. The CDR3 DNA is TGTGCCAGCAGCACCCGACTAGCGGGGGAGTTAGATACGCAGTATTTT. It yields the protein CASSTRLAGELDTQYF. Drawing the rest from reference TRBV7-8 and TRBJ2-3, the complete variable domain is GAGVSQSPRYKVAKRGQDVALRCDPISGHVSLFWYQQALGQGPEFLTYFQNEAQLDKSGLPSDRFFAERPEGSVSTLKIQRTQQEDSAVYLCASSTRLAGELDTQYFGPGTRLTVL.

J is TRBJ1-4 and V is TRBV7-8; 7 nucleotides match TRBD1. J lost 7 bases, V lost 5 bases, and 13 bases had no gene match. CDR1 and CDR2 from the germline V gene are SGHVS and FQNEAQ. CDR3 length equals 16 residues. The DNA for the CDR3 is TGTGCCAGCAGCCGGATCTCGGGACAGAGGAGTGAAAAACTGTTTTTT. It yields the protein CASSRISGQRSEKLFF.

As regards this clone: An end of the junction does not agree with germline; a read error may underlie this. The genes are TRBV7-9 and TRBJ1-5; D is uncertain. This CDR3 is 14 amino acids long. The germline V gene has CDR1 SEHNR and CDR2 FQNEAQ (reference sequence). The CDR3 loop reads CSSSPDKSNQPQHF. The CDR3 DNA is TGTTCCAGCAGCCCCGACAAAAGCAATCAGCCCCAGCATTTT.

This rearrangement joins TRBV7-2 to TRBJ2-3; 7 positions agree with TRBD1. This CDR3 is 13 amino acids long. Germline loops: CDR1 SGHTA, CDR2 FQGNSA. Unmatched junction bases numbered 5, after V lost 5 bases and J lost 6 bases. CDR3 DNA sequence: TGTGCCAGCAGCAGACAGGGTTTGGATACGCAGTATTTT. Protein: CASSRQGLDTQYF.

V is TRBV9 and J is TRBJ1-1; no firm D call. CDR1 SGDLS and CDR2 YYNGEE come from the germline V gene. The V and J ends lost 7 bases and 4 bases respectively, with 11 bases between them. This CDR3 spans 12 amino acids. The CDR3 DNA follows: TGTGCCAGCGGCTCAGGTAGCACTGAAGCTTTCTTT. Protein: CASGSGSTEAFF.

To note about this clone: The sample carries other DNA sequences with the same CDR3. The genes are TRBV19 and TRBJ1-5; 7 nucleotides line up with TRBD1. Germline trimming cut 3 bases from V and 1 base from J; bases unmatched to any gene: 0. The CDR3 loop spans 14 amino acids. Germline-derived CDR1 and CDR2 are LNHDA and SQIVND (reference sequence). The CDR3 DNA sequence: TGTGCCAGTAGTATGGGACAGAGCAATCAGCCCCAGCATTTT. Translation gives CASSMGQSNQPQHF. The full variable domain, with the rest looked up from reference TRBV19 and TRBJ1-5, is DGGITQSPKYLFRKEGQNVTLSCEQNLNHDAMYWYRQDPGQGLRLIYYSQIVNDFQKGDIAEGYSVSREKKESFPLTVTSAQKNPTAFYLCASSMGQSNQPQHFGDGTRLSIL.

This chain uses TRBV4-1 with TRBJ2-1, with 10 nucleotides matching TRBD2. Germline CDR1 reads MGHRA; CDR2 reads YSYEKL. Germline trimming cut 0 bases from V and 8 bases from J; bases unmatched to any gene: 7. The CDR3 contains 16 residues. CDR3 bases: TGCGCCAGCAGCCAAGATCCTAGCGGGGGTGGGTATGAGCAGTTCTTC. It specifies CASSQDPSGGGYEQFF.

The chain couples TRBV5-6 to TRBJ2-3, with 10 bases that match TRBD2. The CDR3 length is 16 residues. Germline trimming cut 4 bases from V and 3 bases from J; bases unmatched to any gene: 8. Germline CDR1 SGHDT, CDR2 YYEEEE. The CDR3 sequence: CASSRRGLATTDTQYF. DNA for the CDR3: TGTGCCAGCAGCCGGAGGGGACTAGCGACGACAGATACGCAGTATTTT.